This T cell receptor beta chain was captured in a study of shared clonotypes between healthy human individuals. A remark on this clone: At the DNA level, this CDR3 is encoded by other sequences in the same sample as well.

This CDR3 has 14 residues. CDR1 SGHRS and CDR2 YFSETQ come from the germline V gene. Trimming removed 3 bases from V and 0 bases from J, with 9 bases in between. Sequencing was performed with immunoSEQ multiplex PCR; in TCRdb, only in-frame clones are kept and a portion is missing. The top ten clones hold around 0.066% of a sample with more than 400,000 clones, more than 95% of them seen once. This TCR derives from a woman in her 30s in good health. Source material: naive CD4+ T cells sorted from blood. Subset described: CD45RA+ positively selected. The chain uses TRBV5-1 and TRBJ1-1; D call uncertain. The CDR3 spells CASSSDRVNTEAFF. The CDR3 DNA sequence: TGCGCCAGCAGCTCCGACCGAGTGAACACTGAAGCTTTCTTT.